The 32 T cell receptor beta chains below were found in one sample sequenced in a study of response to subunit inactivated influenza vaccine. TCRdb called the RT-PCR reads again in MiXCR, with one record for every CDR3 protein. Of roughly 760,000 distinct CDR3 sequences listed, roughly 20% are singletons. Sequencing used PBMCs from blood, obtained around 5 days after vaccination. Source of these receptors: a man aged 50 to 60 who received an inactivated influenza vaccine.

This clonotype was counted many times. This chain joins TRBV20-1 and TRBJ2-3, with a possible D match to TRBD2 (7 bases). CDR3 length equals 14 residues. CDR1 and CDR2 (germline): DFQATT, SNEGSKA (reference sequence). The V and J ends lost 1 base and 2 bases respectively, with 10 bases between them. The CDR3 sequence is CSARAGGTTDTQYF. CDR3 bases: TGCAGTGCTAGAGCGGGGGGCACCACAGATACGCAGTATTTT.

A remark on this clonotype: Since the CDR3 does not end with the conserved phenylalanine or tryptophan, this likely comes from a read error. The genes are TRBV6-1 and TRBJ2-7; TRBD1 matches at 9 bases. V was clipped by 6 bases and J by 2 bases; unmatched bases: 11. The CDR3 is made up of 16 amino acids. Germline V gene sequence: CDR1 MNHNS, CDR2 SASEGT. For the CDR3, the DNA is TGTGCCAGCAGACTCACACAGGGGGCGATCACCTACGAGCAGTACATC. It encodes CASRLTQGAITYEQYI.

The sample holds a few counts of this clonotype. The chain couples TRBV7-2 to TRBJ2-2; 7 nucleotides line up with TRBD2. The CDR3 has 15 residues. Germline trimming cut 5 bases from V and 6 bases from J; bases unmatched to any gene: 9. Germline V lookup: CDR1 SGHTA, CDR2 FQGNSA. CDR3 loop: CASSLVGGRAGELFF. In DNA form, the CDR3 reads TGTGCCAGCAGCCTCGTGGGAGGGAGGGCCGGGGAGCTGTTTTTT.

About this clonotype: At one boundary the junction diverges from the germline segment, which might be a read error. This chain uses TRBV5-1 with TRBJ2-2; D is ambiguous. Germline V lookup: CDR1 SGHRS, CDR2 YFSETQ. This CDR3 contains 13 residues. As DNA, the CDR3 is TGCGCCAGCAGCTCCCAGAACACCGCGGAGCTGTTTTTT. Translation gives CASSSQNTAELFF.

CDR3 bases: TGTGCCAGTTCGTGGGCGCAGGGCAATGAGCAGTTCTTC. Translation gives CASSWAQGNEQFF. The J gene is TRBJ2-1, the V gene TRBV6-1; D perhaps matches TRBD1 (5 bases). The CDR3 length is 13 residues. The V end lost 9 bases, the J end lost 6 bases, and 15 bases lay between the germline ends. Germline V gives CDR1 MNHNS, CDR2 SASEGT.

Concerning this clonotype itself: A read error may produce the germline difference seen at one junction end. The rearrangement links TRBV2 to TRBJ2-5; 7 bases are shared with TRBD2. Per the germline V gene, CDR1 is SNHLY and CDR2 is FYNNEI. The CDR3 totals 13 residues. As DNA, the CDR3 is TGTGCCAGCAGTGAAATGGGGGTGGGACTATGGTGGTTC. Translated, it gives CASSEMGVGLWWF. The whole variable domain, remainder taken from reference TRBV2 and TRBJ2-5, is EPEVTQTPSHQVTQMGQEVILRCVPISNHLYFYWYRQILGQKVEFLVSFYNNEISEKSEIFDDQFSVERPDGSNFTLKIRSTKLEDSAMYFCASSEMGVGLWWFGPGTRLLVL.

This clonotype has only a few counts. The chain couples TRBV29-1 to TRBJ2-7; D possibly matches TRBD1 or TRBD2 (5 bases each). Germline CDR1 SQVTM, CDR2 ANQGSEA. CDR3 length: 12 residues. V was trimmed by 1 base and J by 3 bases, leaving 7 bases between them. The CDR3 protein is CSVEGDGYEQYF. CDR3 nucleotides: TGCAGCGTTGAAGGGGACGGCTACGAGCAGTACTTC.

The chain couples TRBV20-1 to TRBJ1-3, with 7 nucleotides matching TRBD1. J gave up 2 bases and V 3 bases, and 4 bases lay outside the gene matches. The CDR3 contains 14 residues. Germline V gene data show CDR1 as DFQATT and CDR2 as SNEGSKA (reference sequence). CDR3 amino acids: CSASEGGTGNTIYF. The CDR3 bases are TGCAGTGCTAGTGAAGGGGGCACTGGAAACACCATATATTTT.

The CDR3 sequence: CASTVDGTNEKLFF. For the CDR3, the DNA is TGTGCCAGCACCGTGGACGGTACTAATGAAAAACTGTTTTTT. The V and J genes are TRBV7-9 and TRBJ1-4; the D is unclear. V lost 7 bases and J lost 2, with 11 bases in between. In germline, CDR1 is SEHNR, CDR2 FQNEAQ (reference sequence). The CDR3 consists of 14 residues.

In its sample, this clonotype was seen many times. The CDR3 DNA follows: TGTGCCAGCAGTTTATGGGGGAGCAATCAGCCCCAGCATTTT. It codes for CASSLWGSNQPQHF. The J gene is TRBJ1-5, the V gene TRBV12-3 or TRBV12-4; D may be TRBD1 (5 bases). V lost 2 bases and J lost 1, with 6 bases in between. The CDR3 spans 14 residues.

The chain carries TRBV6-2 or TRBV6-3 and TRBJ2-7; TRBD2 agrees at 8 bases. This CDR3 contains 17 residues. Germline CDR1 is MNHEY and CDR2 is SVGEGT. Trimming removed 2 bases from V and 1 base from J; junction bases left unmatched: 10. DNA for the CDR3: TGTGCCAGCAGTTACCAGCGGGGGCCTCAGGGGTCCTACGAGCAGTACTTC. Residues: CASSYQRGPQGSYEQYF.

This clonotype occurred many times. The J gene is TRBJ2-3, the V gene TRBV7-2; TRBD2 aligns across 8 bases. This CDR3 contains 15 residues. CDR1 is SGHTA, CDR2 FQGNSA, per germline. With 5 bases clipped from V and 4 bases from J, the junction kept 8 bases outside the gene matches. DNA of the CDR3: TGTGCCAGCAGCCGTAGCGGGGTGTCTGCAGATACGCAGTATTTT. Encoded protein: CASSRSGVSADTQYF.

The rearrangement joins TRBV5-1 to TRBJ2-6, with 9 bases aligning to TRBD1. The CDR3 covers 17 residues. The germline V gene has CDR1 SGHRS and CDR2 YFSETQ. V lost 0 bases and J lost 2; bases outside the gene matches: 3. The DNA for the CDR3 is TGCGCCAGCAGCTTGGCCGGGACAGGGACTGGGGCCAACGTCCTGACTTTC. Protein product: CASSLAGTGTGANVLTF.

In its sample, this clonotype was seen a few times. The chain combines TRBV27 with TRBJ2-7; D unresolved. Germline loops: CDR1 MNHEY, CDR2 SMNVEV (reference sequence). The CDR3 has 16 amino acids. Trimming stripped 6 bases from V and 2 bases from J, with 20 bases between. The CDR3 loop is CASSSFQETGTYEQYF. CDR3 DNA sequence: TGTGCCAGCAGCTCCTTCCAAGAGACTGGAACCTACGAGCAGTACTTC.

V and J are TRBV5-1 and TRBJ2-1, with TRBD2 identical over 8 bases. V trimming: 4 bases; J trimming: 9 bases; junction bases outside the gene matches: 6. Germline V lookup: CDR1 SGHRS, CDR2 YFSETQ. The CDR3 totals 13 residues. CDR3: CASSRRGEGEQFF. DNA of the CDR3: TGCGCCAGCAGCCGGCGGGGGGAAGGTGAGCAGTTCTTC.

CDR3 DNA: TGCGCCAGCAGCCAAGCGTCGGGGACAGGGGCTTCACCCCTCCACTTT. It codes for CASSQASGTGASPLHF. J is TRBJ1-6 and V is TRBV4-1; 10 bases are a match to TRBD1. CDR1 is MGHRA and CDR2 is YSYEKL in the germline V gene. J was trimmed by 9 bases and V by 1 base; bases with no gene match: 6. The CDR3 contains 16 residues.

This clonotype occurred a few times. The V gene is TRBV7-6, the J gene TRBJ1-5, with TRBD1 matching over 7 bases. Losses at the gene ends were 5 bases for V and 6 bases for J; bases not matched to a gene: 7. Germline assignment: CDR1 SGHVS and CDR2 FNYEAQ. This CDR3 has 14 residues. The CDR3 DNA reads TGTGCCAGCAGCCTGCGACAGGGTACTCAGCCCCAGCATTTT. This sequence encodes CASSLRQGTQPQHF.

V usage is TRBV20-1 and J usage is TRBJ2-3; 7 nucleotides align to TRBD2. V was clipped by 6 bases and J by 0 bases; unmatched bases: 6. CDR3 length equals 14 residues. The V gene's germline CDR1 is DFQATT and CDR2 SNEGSKA (reference sequence). The CDR3 protein is CSAPRGGSTDTQYF. The CDR3 DNA follows: TGCAGTGCCCCCCGGGGAGGGAGCACAGATACGCAGTATTTT.

This rearrangement joins TRBV20-1 to TRBJ2-3; possibly TRBD1 for D (5 bases). The germline CDR1 and CDR2 sequences are DFQATT and SNEGSKA (reference sequence). V shed 6 bases and J shed 2 bases, with 12 bases lying between them. The CDR3 contains 13 residues. The CDR3 is CSAKGWVTDTQYF. In DNA, the CDR3 is TGCAGTGCGAAGGGGTGGGTCACAGATACGCAGTATTTT.

The sample holds a few counts of this clonotype. CDR3 DNA sequence: TGTGCCAGCAGCCCCACACGGCCAAATCAGCCCCAGCATTTT. Translated, it gives CASSPTRPNQPQHF. This chain joins TRBV4-2 and TRBJ1-5; D not certain. V lost 4 bases and J lost 4, with 11 bases in between. CDR1 is LGHNA and CDR2 is YNFKEQ in the germline V gene. CDR3 size: 14 residues.

The gene calls are TRBV6-2 or TRBV6-3 and TRBJ1-5; D unresolved. The germline V gene has CDR1 MNHEY and CDR2 SVGEGT. The CDR3 covers 15 residues. V lost 7 bases to trimming and J lost 2 bases, with 15 bases between them. The CDR3 sequence: CASTMDGVRNQPQHF. The CDR3 DNA reads as TGTGCCAGCACCATGGACGGGGTCCGCAATCAGCCCCAGCATTTT.

The chain carries TRBV27 and TRBJ2-7, with 7 bases fitting TRBD2. The CDR3 consists of 15 residues. Germline assignment: CDR1 MNHEY and CDR2 SMNVEV (reference sequence). V shed 5 bases, J shed 4 bases, and the junction held 11 bases outside the gene matches. The CDR3 DNA reads as TGTGCCAGCAGTCGGCAGCGGGGTAGCCCTTACGAGCAGTACTTC. Protein sequence: CASSRQRGSPYEQYF.

The chain couples TRBV12-3 or TRBV12-4 to TRBJ2-2; D is perhaps TRBD2 (6 bases). Trimming shortened V by 3 bases and J by 2 bases, and 16 bases separated the two germline ends. The length of the CDR3 is 17 residues. The DNA of the CDR3 is TGTGCCAGCAGTTTTGGGGACTGGACACCTAACACCGGGGAGCTGTTTTTT. This encodes CASSFGDWTPNTGELFF.

CDR3 in amino acids: CASAAGITDTQYF. DNA for the CDR3: TGTGCCAGCGCCGCGGGAATCACAGATACGCAGTATTTT. The chain couples TRBV18 to TRBJ2-3; tentative D call: TRBD2 (6 bases). The CDR3 runs 13 residues. V was trimmed by 8 bases and J by 2 bases, leaving 11 bases between them. From germline, CDR1 is KGHSH and CDR2 LQKENI.

This clonotype was counted only a few times. The V call is TRBV5-1, the J call TRBJ2-7; no definite D call. With 0 bases removed from V and 2 bases from J, the gap between germline ends came to 15 bases. The CDR3 contains 16 residues. Germline values: CDR1 SGHRS, CDR2 YFSETQ. CDR3 bases: TGCGCCAGCAGCTTGGCCCCAGGCGCCACCGCCTACGAGCAGTACTTC. Protein product: CASSLAPGATAYEQYF.

The rearrangement joins TRBV15 to TRBJ1-1, with D possibly TRBD1 on 5 matching bases. CDR3 length equals 14 residues. Germline values: CDR1 LNHNV, CDR2 YYDKDF (reference sequence). The V end was cut by 0 bases, the J end by 5 bases, with 10 bases between. CDR3 residues: CATSRDRRGTEAFF. In DNA form, the CDR3 reads TGTGCCACCAGCAGAGATCGGAGGGGAACTGAAGCTTTCTTT.

The CDR3 reads CSAIRPGDLLGDTQYF. In DNA form, the CDR3 reads TGCAGTGCGATCCGGCCAGGGGACCTTTTGGGAGATACGCAGTATTTT. The chain combines TRBV20-1 with TRBJ2-3, with D tentatively TRBD1 (6 bases). This CDR3 contains 16 residues. The V gene lost 6 bases and the J gene lost 5 bases, with 24 bases spanning the gap. Germline V gene data show CDR1 as DFQATT and CDR2 as SNEGSKA (reference sequence).

The chain has TRBV5-1 and TRBJ1-2; D is possibly TRBD1 (5 bases). With 3 bases removed from V and 8 bases from J, the gap between germline ends came to 20 bases. CDR1 and CDR2 (germline): SGHRS, YFSETQ. The CDR3 contains 15 residues. The CDR3 nucleotides are TGCGCCAGCAGCTCAACCGGGACCTTGGAGGGCGGCTACACCTTC. Its protein product is CASSSTGTLEGGYTF.

The V gene is TRBV2, the J gene TRBJ2-1; the match to TRBD2 covers 11 bases. Trimming took 11 bases from V and 5 from J; bases not matched to a gene: 8. Germline CDR1 and CDR2: SNHLY and FYNNEI. This CDR3 is 14 amino acids long. CDR3 amino acids: CARQGLAENNEQFF. For the CDR3, the DNA is TGTGCCCGCCAGGGACTAGCGGAAAACAATGAGCAGTTCTTC.

The rearrangement uses TRBV6-1 and TRBJ2-3; 9 bases fit TRBD2. The germline CDR1 and CDR2 sequences are MNHNS and SASEGT. Trimming took 6 bases from V and 0 from J; bases not matched to a gene: 4. The CDR3 consists of 15 residues. The CDR3 coding sequence is TGTGCCAGCAGCAATAGCGGGAGAAGCACAGATACGCAGTATTTT. Translated, it gives CASSNSGRSTDTQYF.

This clonotype was picked up many times. This chain uses TRBV20-1 with TRBJ1-1; D unresolved. The V gene's germline CDR1 is DFQATT and CDR2 SNEGSKA (reference sequence). The CDR3 sequence is 13 residues long. With 2 bases removed from V and 0 bases from J, the gap between germline ends came to 7 bases. The CDR3 protein is CSARSQLNTEAFF. Written as DNA, the CDR3 is TGCAGTGCTAGAAGTCAGTTGAACACTGAAGCTTTCTTT.

This chain joins TRBV7-9 and TRBJ1-1; the D is unclear. Germline V lookup: CDR1 SEHNR, CDR2 FQNEAQ (reference sequence). Trimming stripped 0 bases from V and 4 bases from J, with 12 bases between. The CDR3 length is 15 residues. The CDR3 nucleotides are TGTGCCAGCAGCTTAGCGGAGGTACCGGGCACTGAAGCTTTCTTT. Translation gives CASSLAEVPGTEAFF.